One sample yielded the 20 T cell receptor beta chains listed below, sequenced in a study of T-cell memory formation after mild COVID-19. MiXCR, run by TCRdb on the 5' RACE reads, gives a single entry per CDR3 protein. The sample lists 150,000 to 200,000 distinct CDR3 sequences; 11% were seen once. Material: PBMCs or a T cell subset sorted from them (not recorded which). These receptor sequences come from a man aged 18 to 29 who had mild COVID-19 (a few samples of this study predate the infection). Cell type and time point are not known.

This clonotype was seen ten or more times. The chain carries TRBV20-1 and TRBJ2-7; D remains ambiguous. Per the germline V gene, CDR1 is DFQATT and CDR2 is SNEGSKA (reference sequence). This CDR3 is built from 12 residues. Trimming pared 2 bases from V and 5 bases from J, leaving 10 bases between. CDR3 region: CSARSGLHEQYF. CDR3 in DNA: TGCAGTGCTAGATCTGGTCTCCACGAGCAGTACTTC.

This clonotype was detected a few times. This sequence joins TRBV4-3 and TRBJ2-3; tentative D call: TRBD2 (5 bases). The CDR3 length is 13 residues. CDR1 and CDR2 from the germline V gene are LGHNA and YSLEER. Trimming removed 1 base at V and 6 bases at J, with 8 bases between. Here the CDR3 DNA reads TGCGCCAGCAGCCAAGTAGGACTGGATACGCAGTATTTT. Translation gives CASSQVGLDTQYF.

The chain links TRBV7-9 to TRBJ1-6; D gene uncertain. Germline CDR1 and CDR2: SEHNR and FQNEAQ (reference sequence). Trimming pared 5 bases from V and 7 bases from J, leaving 18 bases between. The CDR3 extends over 16 amino acids. The CDR3 reads CASSPWVGQPNSPLHF. In DNA, the CDR3 is TGTGCCAGCAGCCCCTGGGTCGGGCAACCCAATTCACCCCTCCACTTT.

The rearrangement joins TRBV27 to TRBJ2-7; possible D gene TRBD1, 5 bases. V dropped 5 bases and J dropped 0 bases, with 11 bases sitting between them. The germline V gene has CDR1 MNHEY and CDR2 SMNVEV (reference sequence). This CDR3 is built from 14 residues. In nucleotides, the CDR3 is TGTGCCAGCAGTCGCAGGGCCTCCTCCTACGAGCAGTACTTC. Protein product: CASSRRASSYEQYF.

This clonotype has ten or more counts. The chain joins TRBV20-1 to TRBJ1-1, with 8 nucleotides matching TRBD1. CDR3 length: 13 amino acids. V was clipped by 8 bases and J by 1 base; unmatched bases: 6. From germline, CDR1 is DFQATT and CDR2 SNEGSKA (reference sequence). CDR3 protein: CSSRQGWNTEAFF. CDR3 DNA: TGCAGTTCGCGACAGGGGTGGAACACTGAAGCTTTCTTT.

The rearrangement links TRBV5-1 to TRBJ2-1; TRBD2 agrees at 12 bases. The CDR3 has 17 residues. From germline, CDR1 is SGHRS and CDR2 YFSETQ. Trimming cost V 2 bases and J 8 bases; bases outside gene matches: 11. CDR3 loop: CASSFGGTSGSRDEQFF. The DNA of the CDR3 is TGCGCCAGCAGCTTTGGGGGGACTAGCGGGTCTAGGGATGAGCAGTTCTTC.

This sequence joins TRBV15 and TRBJ2-1; D possibly matches TRBD1 or TRBD2 (5 bases each). Germline-derived CDR1 and CDR2 are LNHNV and YYDKDF (reference sequence). The CDR3 spans 13 residues. The V end was cut by 5 bases, the J end by 10 bases, with 15 bases between. The DNA of the CDR3 is TGTGCCACCAGCCGGGACCTCCCACGGGAGCAGTTCTTC. This gives the protein CATSRDLPREQFF.

This clonotype was found a few times. The chain uses TRBV3-1 and TRBJ1-2; 10 bases line up with TRBD1. The junction had 11 bases not matched to a gene; V was cut back by 8 bases and J by 5 bases. Per the germline V gene, CDR1 is LGHDT and CDR2 is YNNKEL (reference sequence). This CDR3 has 15 amino acids. CDR3 in amino acids: CASFLGTGAKYGYTF. In nucleotides, the CDR3 is TGTGCCAGCTTTTTAGGGACAGGGGCCAAATATGGCTACACCTTC.

The chain joins TRBV20-1 to TRBJ1-5; 7 bases fit TRBD1. Germline trimming cut 5 bases from V and 5 bases from J; bases unmatched to any gene: 15. The germline gives CDR1 DFQATT, CDR2 SNEGSKA (reference sequence). This CDR3 comprises 16 residues. DNA of the CDR3: TGCAGTGCTTCCCGCCCAATACAGGGGACCCATCAGCCCCAGCATTTT. Its translation: CSASRPIQGTHQPQHF.

The CDR3 nucleotides read TGTGCCAGCAGCCCTAAGGCGGATCCGAACACCGGGGAGCTGTTTTTT. Protein product: CASSPKADPNTGELFF. The chain recombines TRBV7-2 with TRBJ2-2, with D uncertain. Germline assignment: CDR1 SGHTA and CDR2 FQGNSA. The CDR3 is made up of 16 amino acids. Trimming took 5 bases from V and 0 from J, leaving 13 bases between them.

The rearrangement joins TRBV18 to TRBJ2-1, with no clear D. The CDR3 runs to 12 residues. V was pared by 3 bases and J by 2 bases, with 2 bases between. Germline V lookup: CDR1 KGHSH, CDR2 LQKENI. The CDR3 loop is CASSPAYNEQFF. CDR3 DNA sequence: TGTGCCAGCTCACCTGCCTACAATGAGCAGTTCTTC.

As to this clonotype: The junction departs from the called germline gene at one end, perhaps through a read error. The J gene is TRBJ1-2, the V gene TRBV7-7; a weak D match, TRBD1 (5 bases). Germline CDR1 and CDR2: SSHAT and FNYEAQ (reference sequence). This CDR3 is 14 amino acids long. CDR3 protein: CASSLSGPPYGYTF. CDR3 nucleotide sequence: TGTGCTAGCAGCTTGTCAGGGCCCCCCTATGGCTACACCTTC.

Only a few counts were recorded for this clonotype. This rearrangement joins TRBV19 to TRBJ2-2; D possibly uses TRBD1 or TRBD2 (5 bases each). Germline CDR1 LNHDA, CDR2 SQIVND (reference sequence). With 8 bases removed from V and 8 bases from J, the gap between germline ends came to 24 bases. The CDR3 has 16 amino acids. The CDR3 loop reads CASEDGAGPKSGELFF. The CDR3 DNA is TGTGCCAGTGAGGACGGGGCAGGACCAAAATCGGGGGAGCTGTTTTTT. Together with reference TRBV19 and TRBJ2-2, the CDR3 gives the full variable domain: DGGITQSPKYLFRKEGQNVTLSCEQNLNHDAMYWYRQDPGQGLRLIYYSQIVNDFQKGDIAEGYSVSREKKESFPLTVTSAQKNPTAFYLCASEDGAGPKSGELFFGEGSRLTVL.

At least ten counts were recorded for this clonotype. This chain uses TRBV5-1 with TRBJ2-5; weak D call: TRBD2 (6 bases). Trimming removed 2 bases from V and 2 bases from J, with 13 bases in between. This CDR3 has 15 residues. Germline CDR1 reads SGHRS; CDR2 reads YFSETQ. Here the CDR3 DNA reads TGCGCCAGCAGCTTCCGGGAGCCCGTACAAGAGACCCAGTACTTC. Protein product: CASSFREPVQETQYF.

This clonotype has a handful of counts. The rearrangement links TRBV28 to TRBJ2-7; TRBD2 agrees at 9 bases. Germline V lookup: CDR1 MDHEN, CDR2 SYDVKM. Losses at the gene ends were 5 bases for V and 0 bases for J; bases not matched to a gene: 5. The CDR3 length is 15 residues. CDR3 in DNA: TGTGCCAGCAGTCTGGCTAGCGGGGCCTCCTACGAGCAGTACTTC. This encodes CASSLASGASYEQYF.

This clonotype was detected only a few times. V gene TRBV7-2 combines with J gene TRBJ2-4; 8 nucleotides align to TRBD2. This CDR3 has 16 amino acids. Germline CDR1 is SGHTA and CDR2 is FQGNSA. Losses at the gene ends were 4 bases for V and 1 base for J; bases not matched to a gene: 6. The CDR3, as DNA: TGTGCCAGCAGCTCCTTAGCGGGGTTCGCCAAAAACATTCAGTACTTC. This encodes CASSSLAGFAKNIQYF.

The rearrangement joins TRBV7-2 to TRBJ1-5; possibly TRBD1 for D (6 bases). Germline values: CDR1 SGHTA, CDR2 FQGNSA. The length of the CDR3 is 14 residues. Trimming took off 5 bases at V and 5 bases at J, with 13 bases between the two ends. This CDR3 is CASSAQGIDQPQHF. DNA for the CDR3: TGTGCCAGCAGCGCCCAGGGGATTGATCAGCCCCAGCATTTT.

The chain couples TRBV20-1 to TRBJ2-1; TRBD1 aligns across 9 bases. Germline V gene sequence: CDR1 DFQATT, CDR2 SNEGSKA (reference sequence). Trimming at V came to 3 bases and at J to 6 bases, leaving 3 bases not matched to a gene. This CDR3 is 13 amino acids long. CDR3 region: CSASGTGSNEQFF. Here the CDR3 DNA reads TGCAGTGCTAGTGGGACAGGGAGCAATGAGCAGTTCTTC.

The table lists this clonotype with a few counts. At one end, the junction sequence differs from germline, possibly due to a read error. The V call is TRBV12-3 or TRBV12-4, the J call TRBJ2-1, with D possibly being TRBD1 (6 bases). This CDR3 is built from 12 residues. The chain's CDR3 is CASSLGARGQFF. CDR3 nucleotides: TGTGCCAGCAGCTTAGGGGCCAGGGGACAGTTCTTC.

CDR3 nucleotides: TGTGCCAGCAGCGTGGGGGGCATGAACACTGAAGCTTTCTTT. Residues: CASSVGGMNTEAFF. The rearrangement joins TRBV9 to TRBJ1-1, with D possibly being TRBD1 (6 bases). V lost 2 bases and J 0 bases, leaving 8 bases between the germline ends. CDR3 length equals 14 residues. Germline V gene lookup returns CDR1 SGDLS and CDR2 YYNGEE.